These T cell receptor beta chains were read from a single sample in a study of T cell responses to AZD1222 COVID-19 vaccine. The table came from immunoSEQ multiplex PCR; TCRdb's copy has only in-frame clones and leaves some out. The table records some 280,000 clones, about 94% of them present only once. Sequences were derived from peripheral blood, sampled 28 days after the second AZD1222 dose. Source of these receptors: an adult who received the AZD1222 COVID-19 vaccine. CDR3s leave out the opening cysteine and the closing phenylalanine or tryptophan. The order of the fields is J gene, D gene, clone size, CDR3 length, V gene, CDR3 protein. A D gene is named only where the DNA matches it firmly. Not every row has a clone size; where given, it reads once, few, many or a size class.

TRBJ2-7	-	-	12	TRBV5-4	ASSSGNNIYEQY
TRBJ2-7	-	-	12	TRBV7-2	ASSLWGTPYEQY
TRBJ1-1	-	-	12	TRBV4-1	ASSQDHGGPEAF
TRBJ2-6	TRBD1	-	14	TRBV25-1	ASSEAGGDGANVLT
TRBJ2-3	-	-	10	TRBV2	ASSGASDTQY
TRBJ2-7	-	-	13	TRBV9	ASSVGNSGAREQY
TRBJ1-3	-	once	13	TRBV28	ASSPPLSRANTIY
TRBJ1-1	TRBD1	-	14	TRBV28	ASSLSPTGMSTEAF
TRBJ1-2	-	-	11	TRBV5-1	ASSWGEGYGYT
TRBJ2-5	-	-	16	TRBV9	ASSTGSRGEGREETQY
TRBJ2-7	-	-	11	TRBV4-3	ASSKTFTYEQY
TRBJ1-2	-	-	11	TRBV12-3/TRBV12-4	ASSPRPNYGYT
TRBJ1-2	TRBD1	once	15	TRBV9	ASSVERSGQGKDGYT
TRBJ2-3	TRBD2	-	14	TRBV11-1	ASSSETSGKGDTQY
TRBJ1-2	TRBD1	few	12	TRBV6-4	ASSDNYRGGGYT
TRBJ2-7	-	-	13	TRBV7-2	ASSLGLADLGEQY
TRBJ1-1	TRBD1	-	12	TRBV6-5	ASSSPTGGTEAF
TRBJ1-1	-	-	11	TRBV27	ASNTLGNTEAF
TRBJ2-7	-	-	10	TRBV13	ASSVAGYEQY
TRBJ1-5	TRBD1	once	13	TRBV10-2	ASSDDRDRNQPQH
TRBJ2-3	TRBD2	-	15	TRBV28	ASSWELAGGPADTQY
TRBJ2-7	-	-	9	TRBV6-2/TRBV6-3	ASSTGPEQY
TRBJ2-3	-	-	11	TRBV13	ASSLGRGDTQY
TRBJ2-1	-	-	14	TRBV19	ATRAAGSSSYNEQF
TRBJ2-2	-	-	10	TRBV2	ASSSGTGELF
TRBJ2-1	-	-	13	TRBV6-2/TRBV6-3	ASSPSGVSYNEQF
TRBJ1-1	-	-	11	TRBV28	ASSPPQRGMSF
TRBJ2-1	TRBD2	-	12	TRBV5-1	ASSLAGGPNEQF
TRBJ2-1	-	-	13	TRBV24-1	ATSDKGRGVNEQF
TRBJ1-4	-	-	13	TRBV25-1	ASSEYGGAGEKLF
TRBJ1-2	-	-	11	TRBV2	ASSEVGGDGYT
TRBJ2-2	-	-	15	TRBV28	ASSYRYSKRGTGELF
TRBJ1-1	TRBD1	-	11	TRBV6-5	ASSYDRGFEAF
TRBJ2-7	-	-	13	TRBV15	ATSRDRAKSYEQY
TRBJ1-6	-	-	13	TRBV18	ASSPDSRPNSPLH
TRBJ1-2	-	few	11	TRBV3-1/TRBV3-2	ASSRAMSYGYT
TRBJ2-7	-	-	15	TRBV2	ASSEAQRGAISYEQY
TRBJ2-7	-	-	10	TRBV2	ASRPRGYEQY
TRBJ2-2	-	-	12	TRBV19	ASSIGSRAGELF
TRBJ2-1	-	-	13	TRBV4-1	ASSRTNALYNEQF
TRBJ2-3	TRBD1	-	12	TRBV5-1	ASSSGQPTDTQY
TRBJ2-7	TRBD1	-	13	TRBV24-1	ATSDLGDRGWEQY
TRBJ2-1	TRBD2	-	11	TRBV7-9	AGRAISYNEQF
TRBJ1-4	TRBD1	-	10	TRBV29-1	SVGTGAEKLF
TRBJ1-6	TRBD1	-	16	TRBV9	ASSAGARGPQEESPLH
TRBJ1-2	TRBD1	-	17	TRBV29-1	SVEEGWDRQTLVRYGYT